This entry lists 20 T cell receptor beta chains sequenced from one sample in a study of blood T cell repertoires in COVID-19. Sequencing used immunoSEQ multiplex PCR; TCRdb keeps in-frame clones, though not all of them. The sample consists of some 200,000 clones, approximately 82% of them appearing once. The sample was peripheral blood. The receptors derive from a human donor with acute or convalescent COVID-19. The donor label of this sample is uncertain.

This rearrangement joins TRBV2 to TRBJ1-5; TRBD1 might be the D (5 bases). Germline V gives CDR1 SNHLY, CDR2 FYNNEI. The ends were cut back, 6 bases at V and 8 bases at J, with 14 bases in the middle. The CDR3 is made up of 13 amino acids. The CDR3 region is CASRRDGPEPQHF. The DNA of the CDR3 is TGTGCCAGCAGGCGGGACGGTCCGGAGCCCCAGCATTTT.

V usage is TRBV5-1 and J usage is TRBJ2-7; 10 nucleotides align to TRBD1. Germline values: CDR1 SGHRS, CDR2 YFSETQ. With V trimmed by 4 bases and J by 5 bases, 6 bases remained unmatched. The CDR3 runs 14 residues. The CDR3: CASSRDRGSNEQYF. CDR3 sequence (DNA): TGCGCCAGCAGCAGGGACAGGGGTTCTAACGAGCAGTACTTC.

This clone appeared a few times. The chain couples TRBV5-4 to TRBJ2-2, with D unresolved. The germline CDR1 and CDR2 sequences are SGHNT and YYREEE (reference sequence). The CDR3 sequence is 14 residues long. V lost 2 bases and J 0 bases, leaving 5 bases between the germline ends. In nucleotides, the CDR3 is TGTGCCAGCAGCTTCGAGGCGAACACCGGGGAGCTGTTTTTT. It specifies CASSFEANTGELFF.

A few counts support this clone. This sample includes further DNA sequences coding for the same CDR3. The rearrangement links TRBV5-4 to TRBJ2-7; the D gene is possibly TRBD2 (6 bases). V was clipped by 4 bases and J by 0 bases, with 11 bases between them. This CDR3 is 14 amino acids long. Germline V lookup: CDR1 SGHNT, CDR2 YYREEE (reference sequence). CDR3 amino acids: CASSAGTVSYEQYF. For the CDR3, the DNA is TGTGCCAGCAGCGCGGGGACGGTCTCCTACGAGCAGTACTTC.

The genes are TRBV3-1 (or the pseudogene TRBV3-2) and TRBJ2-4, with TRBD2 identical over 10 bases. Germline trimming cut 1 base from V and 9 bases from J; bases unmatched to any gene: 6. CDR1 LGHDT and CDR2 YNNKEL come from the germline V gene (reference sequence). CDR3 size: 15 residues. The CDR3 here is CASSQASGREGIQYF. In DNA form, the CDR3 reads TGTGCCAGCAGCCAAGCCAGCGGGAGGGAGGGCATTCAGTACTTC.

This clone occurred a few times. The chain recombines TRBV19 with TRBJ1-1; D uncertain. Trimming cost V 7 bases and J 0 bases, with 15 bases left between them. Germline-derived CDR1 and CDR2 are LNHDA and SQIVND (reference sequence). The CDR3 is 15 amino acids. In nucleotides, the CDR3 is TGTGCCAGTACCACCGGAGAAGTCTTGAACACTGAAGCTTTCTTT. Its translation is CASTTGEVLNTEAFF.

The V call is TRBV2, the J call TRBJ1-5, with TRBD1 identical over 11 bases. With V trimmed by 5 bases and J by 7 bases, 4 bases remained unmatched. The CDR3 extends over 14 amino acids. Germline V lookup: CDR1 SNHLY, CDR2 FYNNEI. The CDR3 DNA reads TGTGCCAGCAGTTCGGACAGGGGGCGGCAGCCCCAGCATTTT. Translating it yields CASSSDRGRQPQHF.

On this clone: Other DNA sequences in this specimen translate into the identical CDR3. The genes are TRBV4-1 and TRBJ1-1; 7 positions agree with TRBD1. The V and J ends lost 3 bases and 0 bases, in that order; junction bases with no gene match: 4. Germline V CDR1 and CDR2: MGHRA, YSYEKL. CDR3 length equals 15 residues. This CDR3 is CASSQTGSMNTEAFF. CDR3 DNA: TGCGCCAGCAGCCAGACAGGGTCTATGAACACTGAAGCTTTCTTT.

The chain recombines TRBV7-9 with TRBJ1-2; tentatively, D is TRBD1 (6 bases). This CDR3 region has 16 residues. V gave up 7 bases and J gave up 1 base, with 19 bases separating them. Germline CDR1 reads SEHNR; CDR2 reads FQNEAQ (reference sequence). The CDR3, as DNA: TGTGCCAGCAATGCGGGGGCCGGGGGAGGTAACTATGGCTACACCTTC. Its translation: CASNAGAGGGNYGYTF.

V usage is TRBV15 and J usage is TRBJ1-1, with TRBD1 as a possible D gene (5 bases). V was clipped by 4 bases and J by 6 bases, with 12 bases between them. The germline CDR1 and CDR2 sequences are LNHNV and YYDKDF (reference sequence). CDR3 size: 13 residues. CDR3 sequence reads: CATSTQGSSEAFF. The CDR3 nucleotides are TGTGCCACCAGCACCCAGGGTAGCTCTGAAGCTTTCTTT. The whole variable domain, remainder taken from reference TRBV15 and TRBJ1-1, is DAMVIQNPRYQVTQFGKPVTLSCSQTLNHNVMYWYQQKSSQAPKLLFHYYDKDFNNEADTPDNFQSRRPNTSFCFLDIRSPGLGDTAMYLCATSTQGSSEAFFGQGTRLTVV.

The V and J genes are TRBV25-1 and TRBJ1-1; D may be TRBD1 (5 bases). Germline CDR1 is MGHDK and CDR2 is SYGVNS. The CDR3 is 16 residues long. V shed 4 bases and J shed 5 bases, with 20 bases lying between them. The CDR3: CASSARYGGGWTEAFF. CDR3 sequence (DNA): TGTGCCAGCAGTGCGCGGTACGGGGGAGGATGGACTGAAGCTTTCTTT.

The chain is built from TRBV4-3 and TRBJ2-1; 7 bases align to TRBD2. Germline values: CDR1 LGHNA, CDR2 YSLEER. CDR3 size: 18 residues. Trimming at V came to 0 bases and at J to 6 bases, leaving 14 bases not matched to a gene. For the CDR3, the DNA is TGCGCCAGCAGCCAAGATGCTAGCGGTTATTCTAAGCCCAATGAGCAGTTCTTC. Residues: CASSQDASGYSKPNEQFF.

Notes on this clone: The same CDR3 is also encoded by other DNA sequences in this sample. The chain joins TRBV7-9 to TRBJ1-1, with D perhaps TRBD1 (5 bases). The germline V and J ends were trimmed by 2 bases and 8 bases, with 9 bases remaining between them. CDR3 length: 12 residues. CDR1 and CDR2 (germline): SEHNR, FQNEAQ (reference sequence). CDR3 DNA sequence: TGTGCCAGCAGCTTACAGGGTGCGGAAGCTTTCTTT. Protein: CASSLQGAEAFF.

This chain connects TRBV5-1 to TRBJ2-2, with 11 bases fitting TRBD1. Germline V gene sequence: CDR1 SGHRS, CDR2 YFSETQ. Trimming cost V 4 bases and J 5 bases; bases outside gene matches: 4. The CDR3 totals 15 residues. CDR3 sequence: CASSQGQGGTGELFF. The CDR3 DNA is TGCGCCAGCAGCCAGGGACAGGGGGGAACCGGGGAGCTGTTTTTT.

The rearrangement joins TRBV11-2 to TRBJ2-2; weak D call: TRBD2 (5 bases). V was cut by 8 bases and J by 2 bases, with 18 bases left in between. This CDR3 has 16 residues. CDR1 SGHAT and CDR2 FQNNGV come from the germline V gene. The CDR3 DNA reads TGTGCCAGCTCCAATCGGGGTACAGCAAACACCGGGGAGCTGTTTTTT. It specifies CASSNRGTANTGELFF.

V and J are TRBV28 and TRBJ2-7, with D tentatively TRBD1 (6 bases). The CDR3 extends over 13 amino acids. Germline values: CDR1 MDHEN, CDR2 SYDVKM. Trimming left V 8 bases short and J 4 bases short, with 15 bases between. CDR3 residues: CASSGTPAYEQYF. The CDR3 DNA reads TGTGCCAGCTCCGGGACACCTGCTTACGAGCAGTACTTC.

The CDR3 DNA follows: TGTGCCAGCAGCTTAAACCCCCCAGGGGACGAGCAGTTCTTC. This sequence encodes CASSLNPPGDEQFF. This chain links TRBV7-3 with TRBJ2-1; D possibly corresponds to TRBD1 (6 bases). Germline V gene lookup returns CDR1 SGHTA and CDR2 FQGTGA. Trimming shortened V by 1 base and J by 10 bases, and 14 bases separated the two germline ends. The CDR3 extends over 14 amino acids. Variable domain in full (rest from reference TRBV7-3 and TRBJ2-1): GAGVSQTPSNKVTEKGKYVELRCDPISGHTALYWYRQSLGQGPEFLIYFQGTGAADDSGLPNDRFFAVRPEGSVSTLKIQRTERGDSAVYLCASSLNPPGDEQFFGPGTRLTVL.

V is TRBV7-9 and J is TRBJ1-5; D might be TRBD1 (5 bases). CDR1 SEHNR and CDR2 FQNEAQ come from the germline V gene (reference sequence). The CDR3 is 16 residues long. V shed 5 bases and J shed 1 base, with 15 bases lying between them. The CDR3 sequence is CASSESGGVSNQPQHF. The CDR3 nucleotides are TGTGCCAGCAGCGAAAGCGGAGGGGTAAGCAATCAGCCCCAGCATTTT.

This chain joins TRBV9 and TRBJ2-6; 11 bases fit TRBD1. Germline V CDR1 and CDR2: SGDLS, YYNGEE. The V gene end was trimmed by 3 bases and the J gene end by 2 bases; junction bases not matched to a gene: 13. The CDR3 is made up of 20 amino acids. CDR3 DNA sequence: TGTGCCAGCAGCGGCGGACAGGGGGCACGGGTTTATCCTGGGGCCAACGTCCTGACTTTC. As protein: CASSGGQGARVYPGANVLTF.

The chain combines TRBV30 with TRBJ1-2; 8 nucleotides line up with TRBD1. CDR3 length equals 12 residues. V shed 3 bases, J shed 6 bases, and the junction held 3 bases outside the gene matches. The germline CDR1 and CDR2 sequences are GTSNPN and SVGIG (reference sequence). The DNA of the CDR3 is TGTGCCTGGAGCCACAGGGGGGATGGCTACACCTTC. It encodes CAWSHRGDGYTF.